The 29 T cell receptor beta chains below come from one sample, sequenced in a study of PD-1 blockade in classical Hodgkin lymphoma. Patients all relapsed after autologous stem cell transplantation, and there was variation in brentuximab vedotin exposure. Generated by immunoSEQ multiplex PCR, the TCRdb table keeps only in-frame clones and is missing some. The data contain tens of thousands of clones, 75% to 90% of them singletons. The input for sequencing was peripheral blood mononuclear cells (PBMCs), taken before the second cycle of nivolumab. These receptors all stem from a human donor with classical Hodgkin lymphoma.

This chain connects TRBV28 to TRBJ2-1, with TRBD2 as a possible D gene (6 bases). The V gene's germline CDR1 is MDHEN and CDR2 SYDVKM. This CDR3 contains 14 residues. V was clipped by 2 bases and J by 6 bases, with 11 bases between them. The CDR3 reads CASSLLTSSNEQFF. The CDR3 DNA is TGTGCCAGCAGTTTACTCACTAGCAGCAATGAGCAGTTCTTC.

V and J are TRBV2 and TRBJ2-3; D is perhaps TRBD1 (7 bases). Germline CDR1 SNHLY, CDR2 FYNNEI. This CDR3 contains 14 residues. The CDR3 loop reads CAVEGAPLTDTQYF. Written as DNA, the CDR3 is TGTGCTGTGGAGGGGGCACCACTCACAGATACGCAGTATTTT.

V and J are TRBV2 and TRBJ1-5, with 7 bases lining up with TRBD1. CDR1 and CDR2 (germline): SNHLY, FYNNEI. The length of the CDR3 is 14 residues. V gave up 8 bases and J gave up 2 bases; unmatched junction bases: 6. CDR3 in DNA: TGTGCCAGCGGGGGGGGGACAGGCAATCAGCCCCAGCATTTT. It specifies CASGGGTGNQPQHF.

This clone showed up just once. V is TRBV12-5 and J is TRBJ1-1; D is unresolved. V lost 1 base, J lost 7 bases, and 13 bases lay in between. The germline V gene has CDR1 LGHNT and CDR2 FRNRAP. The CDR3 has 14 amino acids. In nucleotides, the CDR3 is TGTGCTAGTGGTTTGGGTACTAGCGGCCGTGAAGCTTTCTTT. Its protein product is CASGLGTSGREAFF. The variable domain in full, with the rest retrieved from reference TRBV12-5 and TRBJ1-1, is DARVTQTPRHKVTEMGQEVTMRCQPILGHNTVFWYRQTMMQGLELLAYFRNRAPLDDSGMPKDRFSAEMPDATLATLKIQPSEPRDSAVYFCASGLGTSGREAFFGQGTRLTVV.

The chain's CDR3 is CASRLAGQGRIGNTIYF. The DNA for the CDR3 is TGTGCAAGTCGCTTAGCCGGCCAGGGGAGAATCGGAAACACCATATATTTT. This chain joins TRBV12-2 and TRBJ1-3; the table calls TRBD1, which could not be checked here. TRBV12-2 is assigned pseudogene status. The CDR3 sequence is 17 residues long.

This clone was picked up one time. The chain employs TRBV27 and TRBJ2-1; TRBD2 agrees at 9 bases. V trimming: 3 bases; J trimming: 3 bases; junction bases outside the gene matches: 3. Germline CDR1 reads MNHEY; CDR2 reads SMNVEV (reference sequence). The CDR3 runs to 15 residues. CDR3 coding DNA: TGTGCCAGCAGTTTCGCTAGCGGGGTCTACAATGAGCAGTTCTTC. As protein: CASSFASGVYNEQFF.

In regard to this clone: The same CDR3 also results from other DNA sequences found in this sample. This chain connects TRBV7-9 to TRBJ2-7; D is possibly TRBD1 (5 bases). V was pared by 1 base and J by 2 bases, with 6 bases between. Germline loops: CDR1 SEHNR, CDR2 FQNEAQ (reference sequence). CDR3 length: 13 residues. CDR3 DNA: TGTGCCAGCAGCTTAGACAGGCCCTACGAGCAGTACTTC. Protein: CASSLDRPYEQYF.

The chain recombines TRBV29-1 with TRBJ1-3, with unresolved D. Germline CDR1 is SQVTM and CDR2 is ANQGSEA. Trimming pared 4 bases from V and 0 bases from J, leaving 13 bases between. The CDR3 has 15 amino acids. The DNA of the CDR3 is TGCAGCGTTGTGGGCCCTGGAGACTCTGGAAACACCATATATTTT. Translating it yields CSVVGPGDSGNTIYF.

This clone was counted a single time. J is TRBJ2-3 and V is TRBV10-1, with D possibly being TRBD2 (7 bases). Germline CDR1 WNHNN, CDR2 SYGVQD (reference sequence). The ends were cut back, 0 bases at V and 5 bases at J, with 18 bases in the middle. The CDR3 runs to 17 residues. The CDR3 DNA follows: TGCGCCAGCAGTGAGTCAATCTCGGTCGGGGGGCTAGATACGCAGTATTTT. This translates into CASSESISVGGLDTQYF.

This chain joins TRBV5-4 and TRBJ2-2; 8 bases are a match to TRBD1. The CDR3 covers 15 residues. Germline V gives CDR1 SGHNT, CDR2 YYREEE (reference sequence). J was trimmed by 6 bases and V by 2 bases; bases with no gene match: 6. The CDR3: CASSFGRGRSGELFF. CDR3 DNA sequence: TGTGCCAGCAGCTTCGGCAGGGGGCGCTCCGGGGAGCTGTTTTTT. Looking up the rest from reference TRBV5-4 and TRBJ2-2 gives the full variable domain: ETGVTQSPTHLIKTRGQQVTLRCSSQSGHNTVSWYQQALGQGPQFIFQYYREEENGRGNFPPRFSGLQFPNYSSELNVNALELDDSALYLCASSFGRGRSGELFFGEGSRLTVL.

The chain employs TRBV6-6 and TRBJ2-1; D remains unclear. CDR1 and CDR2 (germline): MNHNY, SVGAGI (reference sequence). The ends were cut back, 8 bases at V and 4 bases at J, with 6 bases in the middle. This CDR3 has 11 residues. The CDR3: CASGEYNEQFF. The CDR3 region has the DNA TGTGCCAGCGGAGAATACAATGAGCAGTTCTTC.

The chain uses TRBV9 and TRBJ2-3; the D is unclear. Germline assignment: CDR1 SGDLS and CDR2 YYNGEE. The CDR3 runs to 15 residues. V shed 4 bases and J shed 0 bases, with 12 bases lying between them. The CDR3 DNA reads TGTGCCAGCAGCTGGATCGGTACTAGCACAGATACGCAGTATTTT. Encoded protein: CASSWIGTSTDTQYF. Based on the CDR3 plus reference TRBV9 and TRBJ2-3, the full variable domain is DSGVTQTPKHLITATGQRVTLRCSPRSGDLSVYWYQQSLDQGLQFLIQYYNGEERAKGNILERFSAQQFPDLHSELNLSSLELGDSALYFCASSWIGTSTDTQYFGPGTRLTVL.

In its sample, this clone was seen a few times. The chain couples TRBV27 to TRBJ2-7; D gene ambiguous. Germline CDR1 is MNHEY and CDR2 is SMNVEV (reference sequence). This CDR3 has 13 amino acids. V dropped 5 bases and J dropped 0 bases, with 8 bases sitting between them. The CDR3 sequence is CASSTRGSYEQYF. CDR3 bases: TGTGCCAGCAGTACCAGAGGCTCCTACGAGCAGTACTTC.

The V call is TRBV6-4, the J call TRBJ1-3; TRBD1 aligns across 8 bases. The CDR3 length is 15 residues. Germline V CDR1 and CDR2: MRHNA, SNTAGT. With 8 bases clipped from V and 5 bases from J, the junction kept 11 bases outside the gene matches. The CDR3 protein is CASPNPRDRRNTIYF. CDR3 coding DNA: TGTGCCAGCCCGAACCCCCGGGACAGGCGAAACACCATATATTTT.

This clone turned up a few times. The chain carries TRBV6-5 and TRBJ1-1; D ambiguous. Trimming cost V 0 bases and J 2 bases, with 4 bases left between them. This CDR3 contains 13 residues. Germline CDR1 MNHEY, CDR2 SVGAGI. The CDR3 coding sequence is TGTGCCAGCAGTTACTCGGATAACACTGAAGCTTTCTTT. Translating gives CASSYSDNTEAFF.

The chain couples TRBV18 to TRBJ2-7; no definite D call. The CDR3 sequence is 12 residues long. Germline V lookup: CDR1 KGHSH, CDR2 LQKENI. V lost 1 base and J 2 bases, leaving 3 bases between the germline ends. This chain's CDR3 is CASSPLPYEQYF. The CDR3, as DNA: TGTGCCAGCTCACCACTACCCTACGAGCAGTACTTC.

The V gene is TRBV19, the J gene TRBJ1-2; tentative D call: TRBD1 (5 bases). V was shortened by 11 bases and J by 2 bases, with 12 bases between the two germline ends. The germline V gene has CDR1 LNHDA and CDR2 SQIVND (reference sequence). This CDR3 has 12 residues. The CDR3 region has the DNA TGTGCCTCATTGGGGCTGAACTATGGCTACACCTTC. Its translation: CASLGLNYGYTF. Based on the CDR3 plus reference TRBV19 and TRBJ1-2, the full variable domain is DGGITQSPKYLFRKEGQNVTLSCEQNLNHDAMYWYRQDPGQGLRLIYYSQIVNDFQKGDIAEGYSVSREKKESFPLTVTSAQKNPTAFYLCASLGLNYGYTFGSGTRLTVV.

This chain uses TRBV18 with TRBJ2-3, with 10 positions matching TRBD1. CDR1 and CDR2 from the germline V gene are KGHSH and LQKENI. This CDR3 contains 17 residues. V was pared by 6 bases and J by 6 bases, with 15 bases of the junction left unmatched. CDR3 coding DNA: TGTGCCAGCTCTGCCGTTATTGACAGGGGGCCATTGGATACGCAGTATTTT. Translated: CASSAVIDRGPLDTQYF.

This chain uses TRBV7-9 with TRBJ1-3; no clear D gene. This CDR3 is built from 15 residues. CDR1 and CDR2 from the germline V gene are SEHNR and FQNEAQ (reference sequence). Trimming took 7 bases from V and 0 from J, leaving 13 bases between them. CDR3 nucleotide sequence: TGTGCCAGCACCCGGACGGCAAGCTCTGGAAACACCATATATTTT. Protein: CASTRTASSGNTIYF.

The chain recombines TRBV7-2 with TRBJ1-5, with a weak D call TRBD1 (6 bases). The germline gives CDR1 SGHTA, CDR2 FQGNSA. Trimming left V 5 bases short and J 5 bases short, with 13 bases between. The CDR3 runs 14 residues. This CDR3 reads CASSLQGWYQPQHF. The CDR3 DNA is TGTGCCAGCAGCCTACAGGGTTGGTATCAGCCCCAGCATTTT.

Written as DNA, the CDR3 is TGTGCCAGCAGCTTGTTGGCCGGCCAAGAGACCCAGTACTTC. This gives the protein CASSLLAGQETQYF. V and J are TRBV5-6 and TRBJ2-5; D uncertain. This CDR3 region has 14 residues. V shed 1 base and J shed 1 base, with 8 bases lying between them. Looked up from germline, CDR1 is SGHDT and CDR2 is YYEEEE.

The CDR3 spells CASSQQGQQNNSPLHF. The CDR3 nucleotides read TGTGCCAGCTCACAACAAGGACAGCAGAATAATTCACCCCTCCACTTT. The chain employs TRBV18 and TRBJ1-6; TRBD1 is a possible D gene (6 bases). V lost 4 bases and J 5 bases, leaving 15 bases between the germline ends. Germline lookup yields CDR1 KGHSH and CDR2 LQKENI. The CDR3 contains 16 residues.

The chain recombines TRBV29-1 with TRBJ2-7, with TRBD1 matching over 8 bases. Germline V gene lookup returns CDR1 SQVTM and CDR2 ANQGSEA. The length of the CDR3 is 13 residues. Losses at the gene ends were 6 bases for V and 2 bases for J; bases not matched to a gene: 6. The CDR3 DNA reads TGCAGCGTCGAGACAGGGGTACCCTACGAGCAGTACTTC. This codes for CSVETGVPYEQYF.

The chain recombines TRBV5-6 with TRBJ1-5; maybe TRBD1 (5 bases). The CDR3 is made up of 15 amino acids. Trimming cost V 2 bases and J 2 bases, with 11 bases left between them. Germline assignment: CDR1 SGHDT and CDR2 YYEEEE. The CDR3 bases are TGTGCCAGCAGCTTAAGATTAGGGGGCAATCAGCCCCAGCATTTT. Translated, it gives CASSLRLGGNQPQHF.

The CDR3 DNA sequence: TGTGCCAGCAGGGACGGCGGGGCAGGGTACTACAATGAGCAGTTCTTC. Residues: CASRDGGAGYYNEQFF. The chain links TRBV7-8 to TRBJ2-1, with D perhaps TRBD2 (6 bases). Germline values: CDR1 SGHVS, CDR2 FQNEAQ. CDR3 size: 16 residues. V was cut by 6 bases and J by 3 bases, with 18 bases left in between.

The CDR3 spells CASSETREQFF. In nucleotides, the CDR3 is TGTGCCAGCAGCGAGACCCGGGAGCAGTTCTTC. V and J are TRBV6-1 and TRBJ2-1; no definite D call. The V and J ends lost 6 bases and 10 bases respectively, with 10 bases between them. The germline CDR1 and CDR2 sequences are MNHNS and SASEGT. CDR3 size: 11 residues.

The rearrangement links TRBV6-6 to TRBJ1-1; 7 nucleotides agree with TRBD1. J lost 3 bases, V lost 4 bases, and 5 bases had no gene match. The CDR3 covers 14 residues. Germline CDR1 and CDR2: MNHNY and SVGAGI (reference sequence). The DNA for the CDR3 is TGTGCCAGCAGTTGGCGGGGGACAGACACTGAAGCTTTCTTT. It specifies CASSWRGTDTEAFF.

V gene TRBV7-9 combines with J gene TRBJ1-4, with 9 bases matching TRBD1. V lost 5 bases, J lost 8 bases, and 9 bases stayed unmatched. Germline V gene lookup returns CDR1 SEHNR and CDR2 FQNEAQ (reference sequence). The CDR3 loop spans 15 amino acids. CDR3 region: CASSPRDREGEKLFF. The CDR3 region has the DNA TGTGCCAGCAGCCCAAGGGACAGGGAGGGAGAAAAACTGTTTTTT.

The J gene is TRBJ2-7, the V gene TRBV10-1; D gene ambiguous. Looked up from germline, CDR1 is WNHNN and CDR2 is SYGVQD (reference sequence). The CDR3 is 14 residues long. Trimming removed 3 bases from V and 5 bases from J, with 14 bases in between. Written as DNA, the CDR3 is TGCGCCAGCAGTGACCCCCGAGCCAGCCACGAGCAGTACTTC. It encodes CASSDPRASHEQYF.